A selection of T cell receptor beta chains follows, all from one sample in a study of T cell repertoires in cytomegalovirus infection. Their antigens are not known. TCRdb called the reads again in MiXCR, with one record for every CDR3 protein. The sample consists of fewer than 1,000,000 distinct CDR3 sequences, under 40% of them appearing once. The sample in question was cultured CD8+ T cells from PBMCs, obtained from culture after CMV antigen stimulation. These receptors were collected from a human donor in good health (CMV status not recorded). Some clones in this sample may be carry-over from other donors' samples. The CDR3 runs from the conserved cysteine through the conserved F or W. The D gene is left open where the match is weak. Expanded clones get a size class; other rows say once, few or many, or leave the size out.

CDR3aa: CATSAPDSPLHF; CDR3nt: TGTGCCACTAGTGCTCCAGACTCACCCCTCCACTTT; d_gene: .; v_gene: TRBV24-1; j_gene: TRBJ1-6; abundance: .
CDR3aa: CASSPRGLGDQPQHF; CDR3nt: TGTGCCAGTAGTCCCCGGGGCCTGGGGGATCAGCCCCAGCATTTT; d_gene: .; v_gene: TRBV19; j_gene: TRBJ1-5; abundance: .
CDR3aa: CASILRESTDTQYF; CDR3nt: TGTGCCAGCATCCTACGCGAGAGCACAGATACGCAGTATTTT; d_gene: .; v_gene: TRBV7-8; j_gene: TRBJ2-3; abundance: few
CDR3aa: CASSSRTGGTGELFF; CDR3nt: TGTGCCAGCAGCTCTCGGACAGGAGGTACCGGGGAGCTGTTTTTT; d_gene: TRBD1; v_gene: TRBV7-6; j_gene: TRBJ2-2; abundance: .
CDR3aa: CASSPQTSQVYEQYF; CDR3nt: TGTGCCAGCAGCCCCCAGACTAGCCAGGTCTACGAGCAGTACTTC; d_gene: TRBD2; v_gene: TRBV7-6; j_gene: TRBJ2-7; abundance: few
CDR3aa: CASSPRPRVPNEQFF; CDR3nt: TGTGCCAGTAGTCCCCGACCCAGGGTTCCCAATGAGCAGTTCTTC; d_gene: .; v_gene: TRBV19; j_gene: TRBJ2-1; abundance: few
CDR3aa: CASRLVPNSNQPQHF; CDR3nt: TGTGCCAGCAGGCTGGTCCCAAATAGCAATCAGCCCCAGCATTTT; d_gene: .; v_gene: TRBV6-2/TRBV6-3; j_gene: TRBJ1-5; abundance: few
CDR3aa: CASSLSGTGGVQPQHF; CDR3nt: TGTGCCAGCAGCTTATCGGGGACAGGGGGCGTTCAGCCCCAGCATTTT; d_gene: TRBD1; v_gene: TRBV7-8; j_gene: TRBJ1-5; abundance: many
CDR3aa: CASSQGALAKNIQYF; CDR3nt: TGTGCCAGCAGCCAAGGGGCCTTAGCCAAAAACATTCAGTACTTC; d_gene: .; v_gene: TRBV14; j_gene: TRBJ2-4; abundance: .
CDR3aa: CASSPIVSGGPTDTQYF; CDR3nt: TGTGCCAGCAGCCCCATTGTAAGCGGGGGGCCCACAGATACGCAGTATTTT; d_gene: TRBD2; v_gene: TRBV5-5; j_gene: TRBJ2-3; abundance: once
CDR3aa: CASSFSGTPGEAFF; CDR3nt: TGTGCCAGTAGTTTTTCCGGGACCCCCGGTGAAGCTTTCTTT; d_gene: .; v_gene: TRBV19; j_gene: TRBJ1-1; abundance: .
CDR3aa: CASSWDRGNTGELFF; CDR3nt: TGTGCCAGCAGTTGGGACAGGGGAAACACCGGGGAGCTGTTTTTT; d_gene: TRBD1; v_gene: TRBV6-5; j_gene: TRBJ2-2; abundance: few
CDR3aa: CASSLFRDREGAGNQPQHF; CDR3nt: TGTGCCAGCAGTCTTTTCCGGGACAGGGAAGGTGCCGGCAATCAGCCCCAGCATTTT; d_gene: TRBD1; v_gene: TRBV28; j_gene: TRBJ1-5; abundance: .
CDR3aa: CASSPPGPRVNTEAFF; CDR3nt: TGTGCCAGCTCACCACCGGGCCCTAGGGTGAACACTGAAGCTTTCTTT; d_gene: .; v_gene: TRBV18; j_gene: TRBJ1-1; abundance: .
CDR3aa: CASSLLSAASSYNEQFF; CDR3nt: TGTGCCAGCAGCCTACTCTCGGCGGCCAGCTCCTACAATGAGCAGTTCTTC; d_gene: .; v_gene: TRBV7-8; j_gene: TRBJ2-1; abundance: many
CDR3aa: CASIMAAGADTQYF; CDR3nt: TGTGCCAGCATTATGGCGGCGGGGGCAGATACGCAGTATTTT; d_gene: TRBD2; v_gene: TRBV28; j_gene: TRBJ2-3; abundance: few